Given below is one T cell receptor (beta chain) in context. The protocol was immunoSEQ multiplex PCR, while the TCRdb copy is restricted to in-frame clones and leaves out a portion. Of approximately 160,000 clones in the sample, about 85% are singletons; the top ten hold 1.2%. J gave up 4 bases and V 5 bases, and 3 bases lay outside the gene matches. The CDR3 runs 13 residues. The germline V gene has CDR1 LNHDA and CDR2 SQIVND (reference sequence). These data are taken from a study of blood T cell repertoires in COVID-19. This clonotype was obtained from a man in his 60s who had recovered from COVID-19. The chain couples TRBV19 to TRBJ1-2; 8 bases align to TRBD1. Sequenced material: peripheral blood. The DNA of the CDR3 is TGTGCCAGTAGTCAGACAGGGGCCTATGGCTACACCTTC. Residues: CASSQTGAYGYTF. The variable domain in full, completed from reference TRBV19 and TRBJ1-2, reads DGGITQSPKYLFRKEGQNVTLSCEQNLNHDAMYWYRQDPGQGLRLIYYSQIVNDFQKGDIAEGYSVSREKKESFPLTVTSAQKNPTAFYLCASSQTGAYGYTFGSGTRLTVV.